A single sample is the source of the 31 T cell receptor beta chains below, sequenced in a study of cytomegalovirus exposure and HLA in healthy donors. The primer mix had 60 Vbeta and 13 Jbeta primers. Produced via immunoSEQ multiplex PCR; TCRdb's table is partial and in-frame only. The data hold approximately 170,000 clones, with about three quarters observed a single time. Sequencing used PBMCs. Receptors were obtained from a female donor in good health and CMV-seronegative.

This sequence joins TRBV29-1 and TRBJ2-1; 13 nucleotides match TRBD2. This CDR3 has 14 residues. V trimming: 5 bases; J trimming: 9 bases; junction bases outside the gene matches: 7. CDR1 and CDR2 from the germline V gene are SQVTM and ANQGSEA. CDR3 sequence: CSVLGLAGVTEQFF. The DNA of the CDR3 is TGCAGCGTTCTAGGACTAGCGGGAGTTACTGAGCAGTTCTTC.

In nucleotides, the CDR3 is TGCGCCAGCAGCTTACCCGGACAGGTTGAGGATGGCTACACCTTC. The encoded protein is CASSLPGQVEDGYTF. V gene TRBV5-1 combines with J gene TRBJ1-2, with 7 bases aligning to TRBD1. CDR3 length: 15 residues. Trimming removed 2 bases from V and 6 bases from J; junction bases left unmatched: 10. Germline-derived CDR1 and CDR2 are SGHRS and YFSETQ.

The rearrangement joins TRBV5-1 to TRBJ1-2; D is perhaps TRBD1 (6 bases). In germline, CDR1 is SGHRS, CDR2 YFSETQ. V was cut by 4 bases and J by 7 bases, with 23 bases left in between. This CDR3 comprises 16 residues. The CDR3 is CASSAGDTGMSSGYTF. In DNA form, the CDR3 reads TGCGCCAGCAGCGCCGGGGACACCGGCATGAGTAGTGGCTACACCTTC.

A few counts support this clone. The gene calls are TRBV29-1 and TRBJ1-2; D possibly corresponds to TRBD1 (6 bases). Germline V gene data show CDR1 as SQVTM and CDR2 as ANQGSEA. The V and J ends lost 6 bases and 6 bases respectively, with 11 bases between them. The CDR3 is 11 residues long. The CDR3 DNA is TGCAGCGTCACAGGGAAGGATGGCTACACCTTC. Amino acids: CSVTGKDGYTF.

The chain combines TRBV7-8 with TRBJ2-7, with 9 bases that match TRBD2. V gave up 0 bases and J gave up 2 bases; unmatched junction bases: 5. The CDR3 is made up of 16 amino acids. The germline gives CDR1 SGHVS, CDR2 FQNEAQ. CDR3 protein: CASSLAQREVTYEQYF. The CDR3 coding sequence is TGTGCCAGCAGCTTAGCACAGCGGGAGGTGACCTACGAGCAGTACTTC. Based on the CDR3 plus reference TRBV7-8 and TRBJ2-7, the full variable domain is GAGVSQSPRYKVAKRGQDVALRCDPISGHVSLFWYQQALGQGPEFLTYFQNEAQLDKSGLPSDRFFAERPEGSVSTLKIQRTQQEDSAVYLCASSLAQREVTYEQYFGPGTRLTVT.

The chain carries TRBV4-1 and TRBJ2-7; D call uncertain. Germline CDR1 MGHRA, CDR2 YSYEKL. Deletions cut 0 bases from V and 1 base from J, with 10 bases between. The CDR3 extends over 15 amino acids. The CDR3, as DNA: TGCGCCAGCAGCCAAGATCTGTACAGTTCCTACGAGCAGTACTTC. Protein: CASSQDLYSSYEQYF.

CDR3 bases: TGTGCCAGCAGCTCGGGACAGGGGATATCTGGGGCCAACGTCCTGACTTTC. The encoded protein is CASSSGQGISGANVLTF. The chain employs TRBV5-8 and TRBJ2-6; TRBD1 agrees at 10 bases. CDR1 and CDR2 from the germline V gene are SGHTS and YDEGEE. With V trimmed by 3 bases and J by 1 base, 4 bases remained unmatched. This CDR3 is built from 17 residues.

This rearrangement joins TRBV7-9 to TRBJ1-2, with D possibly being TRBD1 (6 bases). This CDR3 has 14 amino acids. The ends were cut back, 0 bases at V and 6 bases at J, with 11 bases in the middle. Germline V gives CDR1 SEHNR, CDR2 FQNEAQ (reference sequence). The CDR3 reads CASSLAGTSHGYTF. The DNA for the CDR3 is TGTGCCAGCAGCTTAGCCGGGACATCGCATGGCTACACCTTC.

CDR3 protein: CASRHMTGGRGDEQFF. The CDR3 bases are TGTGCCAGCAGACACATGACAGGGGGAAGGGGGGATGAGCAGTTCTTC. This sequence joins TRBV28 and TRBJ2-1; TRBD1 matches 9 bases. Germline V lookup: CDR1 MDHEN, CDR2 SYDVKM. V was clipped by 6 bases and J by 8 bases; unmatched bases: 14. The CDR3 contains 16 residues.

The V and J genes are TRBV18 and TRBJ2-5; 8 bases fit TRBD1. The J segment lost 5 bases and the V segment lost 3 bases, leaving 5 bases of the junction unmatched. CDR3 size: 14 residues. Germline-derived CDR1 and CDR2 are KGHSH and LQKENI. In DNA form, the CDR3 reads TGTGCCAGCTCACCGACAGGGGTGGGCGAGACCCAGTACTTC. Its translation is CASSPTGVGETQYF.

The V gene is TRBV4-3, the J gene TRBJ2-7; a possible D gene is TRBD2 (5 bases). This CDR3 region has 15 residues. Trimming removed 1 base at V and 4 bases at J, with 14 bases between. CDR1 and CDR2 (germline): LGHNA, YSLEER. The CDR3 nucleotides are TGCGCCAGCAGCCAAGTGCCAGAGGGCGGATACGAGCAGTACTTC. Translated, it gives CASSQVPEGGYEQYF.

The chain uses TRBV2 and TRBJ1-5; D is perhaps TRBD1 (5 bases). This CDR3 is 14 amino acids long. Trimming took 5 bases from V and 0 from J, leaving 8 bases between them. CDR1 and CDR2 from the germline V gene are SNHLY and FYNNEI. The CDR3 reads CASSKDSSNQPQHF. In DNA, the CDR3 is TGTGCCAGCAGTAAAGACAGTAGCAATCAGCCCCAGCATTTT.

This clone has just a few counts. The rearrangement uses TRBV2 and TRBJ1-1, with a weak D call TRBD1 (5 bases). The V end lost 3 bases, the J end lost 8 bases, and 13 bases lay between the germline ends. The CDR3 extends over 13 amino acids. Germline V CDR1 and CDR2: SNHLY, FYNNEI. The CDR3 spells CASSEGEGTEAFF. The CDR3 DNA is TGTGCCAGCAGTGAGGGGGAGGGAACCGAAGCTTTCTTT.

CDR3 loop: CSARHNNEQFF. In DNA form, the CDR3 reads TGCAGTGCCCGACACAACAATGAGCAGTTCTTC. The chain employs TRBV20-1 and TRBJ2-1, with D hard to call. Per germline, CDR1 DFQATT and CDR2 SNEGSKA (reference sequence). Between the trimmed V and J ends, which lost 6 bases and 5 bases, there was a span of 8 bases. The CDR3 length is 11 residues.

The rearrangement uses TRBV7-9 and TRBJ2-5, with 8 bases lining up with TRBD2. CDR1 is SEHNR, CDR2 FQNEAQ, per germline (reference sequence). The CDR3 consists of 18 residues. The V segment lost 5 bases and the J segment 4 bases; nucleotides outside the gene matches: 18. The CDR3 reads CASSPPLPPRGVGETQYF. CDR3 in DNA: TGTGCCAGCAGCCCACCACTCCCTCCGCGGGGGGTCGGAGAGACCCAGTACTTC.

This clone turned up a few times. V is TRBV10-3 and J is TRBJ1-1; TRBD1 might be the D (6 bases). The CDR3 loop spans 14 amino acids. CDR1 is ENHRY and CDR2 is SYGVKD in the germline V gene. Trimming pared 7 bases from V and 4 bases from J, leaving 16 bases between. CDR3: CAINQGGPGTEAFF. The CDR3 DNA follows: TGTGCCATCAACCAAGGGGGACCGGGCACTGAAGCTTTCTTT.

The CDR3 sequence is CASSPRGTGGLNEQFF. The CDR3 bases are TGTGCCAGCAGCCCAAGGGGGACGGGGGGGCTGAATGAGCAGTTCTTC. The rearrangement joins TRBV7-3 to TRBJ2-1; 8 bases align to TRBD2. Per the germline V gene, CDR1 is SGHTA and CDR2 is FQGTGA. This CDR3 has 16 amino acids. V shed 5 bases, J shed 7 bases, and the junction held 13 bases outside the gene matches.

V and J are TRBV7-6 and TRBJ2-1, with D maybe TRBD2 (6 bases). This CDR3 spans 13 amino acids. V lost 1 base and J lost 9, with 10 bases in between. CDR1 and CDR2 from the germline V gene are SGHVS and FNYEAQ. The CDR3 nucleotides read TGTGCCAGCAGCTTAGGCGGGAAGGCTGAGCAGTTCTTC. Its protein is CASSLGGKAEQFF.

The V and J genes are TRBV9 and TRBJ2-2; tentative D call: TRBD2 (6 bases). The CDR3 totals 15 residues. Germline-derived CDR1 and CDR2 are SGDLS and YYNGEE. The V end lost 0 bases, the J end lost 3 bases, and 9 bases lay between the germline ends. The CDR3 sequence: CASSVVGGDTGELFF. The CDR3 DNA sequence: TGTGCCAGCAGCGTAGTCGGGGGAGACACCGGGGAGCTGTTTTTT. Complete variable domain (other parts from reference TRBV9 and TRBJ2-2): DSGVTQTPKHLITATGQRVTLRCSPRSGDLSVYWYQQSLDQGLQFLIQYYNGEERAKGNILERFSAQQFPDLHSELNLSSLELGDSALYFCASSVVGGDTGELFFGEGSRLTVL.

The chain employs TRBV28 and TRBJ2-1; 7 nucleotides align to TRBD2. CDR1 and CDR2 from the germline V gene are MDHEN and SYDVKM. CDR3 length: 13 amino acids. The trim removed 8 bases at V and 4 bases at J, leaving 5 bases unmatched. CDR3 amino acids: CASRVAGYNEQFF. In DNA, the CDR3 is TGTGCCAGCCGCGTAGCGGGTTACAATGAGCAGTTCTTC.

This clone was seen only a few times. The rearrangement uses TRBV28 and TRBJ2-3, with D tentatively TRBD2 (7 bases). Trimming pared 3 bases from V and 0 bases from J, leaving 13 bases between. The CDR3 covers 16 residues. Germline V CDR1 and CDR2: MDHEN, SYDVKM. As DNA, the CDR3 is TGTGCCAGCAGTTTTGGGGGCGGGAGTAGCACAGATACGCAGTATTTT. Translating it yields CASSFGGGSSTDTQYF.

The chain is built from TRBV6-5 and TRBJ1-1; D call uncertain. From germline, CDR1 is MNHEY and CDR2 SVGAGI. The CDR3 is 15 amino acids. Trimming pared 0 bases from V and 5 bases from J, leaving 13 bases between. In nucleotides, the CDR3 is TGTGCCAGCAGTTACTCATCGGGTGTTGGTACTGAAGCTTTCTTT. It codes for CASSYSSGVGTEAFF.

The chain is built from TRBV5-5 and TRBJ1-1, with unresolved D. Germline V gene sequence: CDR1 SGHKS, CDR2 YYEKEE (reference sequence). CDR3 length: 14 amino acids. V was trimmed by 4 bases and J by 0 bases, leaving 10 bases between them. As DNA, the CDR3 is TGTGCCAGCAGCACCCTTAACATGAACACTGAAGCTTTCTTT. Its translation: CASSTLNMNTEAFF.

The chain combines TRBV4-3 with TRBJ1-5; 9 nucleotides align to TRBD1. The V and J ends lost 1 base and 6 bases, in that order; junction bases with no gene match: 10. Per the germline V gene, CDR1 is LGHNA and CDR2 is YSLEER. CDR3 size: 17 residues. The CDR3 DNA is TGCGCCAGCAGCCAAGGAATCATGGGACAGGGATTTCAGCCCCAGCATTTT. Translating it yields CASSQGIMGQGFQPQHF.

This chain uses TRBV6-1 with TRBJ1-6, with D maybe TRBD1 (6 bases). In germline, CDR1 is MNHNS, CDR2 SASEGT. V shed 8 bases and J shed 9 bases, with 14 bases lying between them. This CDR3 has 13 residues. CDR3 DNA: TGTGCCAGCCGGGACATACGGGGTTCACCCCTCCACTTT. Its protein is CASRDIRGSPLHF.

In its sample, this clone was seen a few times. The V and J genes are TRBV4-1 and TRBJ1-2; unclear D gene. The CDR3 is made up of 15 amino acids. Trimming removed 0 bases at V and 4 bases at J, with 12 bases between. In germline, CDR1 is MGHRA, CDR2 YSYEKL. The CDR3 region has the DNA TGCGCCAGCAGCCAAGAGTTACAGAGCTTCTATGGCTACACCTTC. Protein product: CASSQELQSFYGYTF.

This clone was seen a few times. The chain couples TRBV11-2 to TRBJ2-5, with a weak D call TRBD1 (6 bases). Trimming cost V 5 bases and J 0 bases, with 13 bases left between them. This CDR3 comprises 15 residues. The germline V gene has CDR1 SGHAT and CDR2 FQNNGV. CDR3 in DNA: TGTGCCAGCAGCCCCAACAGGGCAAACCAAGAGACCCAGTACTTC. Protein: CASSPNRANQETQYF.

Concerning this clone itself: Distinct nucleotide sequences in the sample also encode this CDR3. The chain carries TRBV6-5 and TRBJ1-5; TRBD1 agrees at 10 bases. V was clipped by 2 bases and J by 6 bases; unmatched bases: 4. Looked up from germline, CDR1 is MNHEY and CDR2 is SVGAGI. The CDR3 contains 15 residues. CDR3 sequence reads: CASSYRQGAGQPQHF. The CDR3 DNA reads as TGTGCCAGCAGTTACAGACAGGGGGCAGGTCAGCCCCAGCATTTT.

This rearrangement joins TRBV6-5 to TRBJ2-7; TRBD1 aligns across 9 bases. Germline V gene data show CDR1 as MNHEY and CDR2 as SVGAGI. V lost 4 bases, J lost 3 bases, and 4 bases stayed unmatched. This CDR3 region has 14 residues. DNA for the CDR3: TGTGCCAGCAGTTTGGGACAGGGATACTACGAGCAGTACTTC. Its protein product is CASSLGQGYYEQYF.

The V and J genes are TRBV7-6 and TRBJ1-2; unclear D gene. V shed 0 bases and J shed 7 bases, with 9 bases lying between them. Germline V gene sequence: CDR1 SGHVS, CDR2 FNYEAQ. This CDR3 is 13 amino acids long. The CDR3 spells CASSLAAGGGYTF. CDR3 bases: TGTGCCAGCAGCTTAGCGGCAGGAGGTGGCTACACCTTC.

This chain joins TRBV19 and TRBJ2-1; D not resolved. The germline CDR1 and CDR2 sequences are LNHDA and SQIVND (reference sequence). V was pared by 6 bases and J by 16 bases, with 19 bases between. This CDR3 region has 12 residues. CDR3 in DNA: TGTGCCAGTAGCCAAGCCGGCGGAGCAGCCTTCTTC. Encoded protein: CASSQAGGAAFF.